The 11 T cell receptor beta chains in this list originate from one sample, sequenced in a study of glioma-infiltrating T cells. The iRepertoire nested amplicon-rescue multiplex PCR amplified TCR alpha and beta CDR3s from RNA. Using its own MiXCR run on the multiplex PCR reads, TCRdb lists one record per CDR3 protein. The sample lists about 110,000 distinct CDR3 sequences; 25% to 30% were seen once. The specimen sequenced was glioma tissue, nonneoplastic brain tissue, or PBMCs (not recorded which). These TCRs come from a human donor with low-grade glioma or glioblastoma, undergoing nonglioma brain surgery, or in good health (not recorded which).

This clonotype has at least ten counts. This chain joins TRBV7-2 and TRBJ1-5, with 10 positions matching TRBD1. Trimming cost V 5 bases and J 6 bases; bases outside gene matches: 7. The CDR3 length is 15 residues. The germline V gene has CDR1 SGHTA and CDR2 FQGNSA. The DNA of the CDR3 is TGTGCCAGCAGCGCCCAGACAGGGGGCGGTCAGCCCCAGCATTTT. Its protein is CASSAQTGGGQPQHF.

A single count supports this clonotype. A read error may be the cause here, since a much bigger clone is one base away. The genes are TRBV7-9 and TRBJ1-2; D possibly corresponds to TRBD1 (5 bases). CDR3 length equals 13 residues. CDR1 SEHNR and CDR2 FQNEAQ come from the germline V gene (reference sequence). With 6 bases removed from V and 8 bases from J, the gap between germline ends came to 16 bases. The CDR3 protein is CASRSGPLLGYTF. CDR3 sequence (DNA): TGTGCCAGCAGATCGGGACCCCTCTTGGGCTACACCTTC.

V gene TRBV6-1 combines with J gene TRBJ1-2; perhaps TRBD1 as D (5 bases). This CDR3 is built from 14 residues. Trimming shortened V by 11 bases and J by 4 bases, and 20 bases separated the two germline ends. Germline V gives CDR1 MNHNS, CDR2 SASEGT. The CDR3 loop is CAGNDLGRTYGYTF. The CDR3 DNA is TGTGCCGGCAACGATCTGGGACGGACCTATGGCTACACCTTC.

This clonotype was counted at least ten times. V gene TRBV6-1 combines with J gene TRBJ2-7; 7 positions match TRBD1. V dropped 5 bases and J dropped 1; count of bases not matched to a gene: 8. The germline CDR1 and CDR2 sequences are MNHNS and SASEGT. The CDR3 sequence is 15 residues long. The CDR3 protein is CASSSARQGSYEQYF. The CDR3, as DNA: TGTGCCAGCAGTTCCGCCCGACAGGGTTCCTACGAGCAGTACTTC.

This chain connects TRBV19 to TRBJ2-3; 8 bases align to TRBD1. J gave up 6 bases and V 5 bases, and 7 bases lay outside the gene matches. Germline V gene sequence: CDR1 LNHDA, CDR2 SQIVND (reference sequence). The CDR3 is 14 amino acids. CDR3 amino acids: CASSLGQGGDTQYF. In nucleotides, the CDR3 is TGTGCCAGTAGTCTAGGACAGGGCGGGGATACGCAGTATTTT. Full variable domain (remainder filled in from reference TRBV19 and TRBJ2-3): DGGITQSPKYLFRKEGQNVTLSCEQNLNHDAMYWYRQDPGQGLRLIYYSQIVNDFQKGDIAEGYSVSREKKESFPLTVTSAQKNPTAFYLCASSLGQGGDTQYFGPGTRLTVL.

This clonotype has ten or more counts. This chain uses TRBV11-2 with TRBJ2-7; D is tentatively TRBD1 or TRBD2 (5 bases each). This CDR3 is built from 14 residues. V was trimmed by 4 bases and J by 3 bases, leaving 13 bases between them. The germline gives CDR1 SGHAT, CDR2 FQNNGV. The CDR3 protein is CASSSGTGNYEQYF. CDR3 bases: TGTGCCAGCAGCTCAGGGACGGGAAACTACGAGCAGTACTTC.

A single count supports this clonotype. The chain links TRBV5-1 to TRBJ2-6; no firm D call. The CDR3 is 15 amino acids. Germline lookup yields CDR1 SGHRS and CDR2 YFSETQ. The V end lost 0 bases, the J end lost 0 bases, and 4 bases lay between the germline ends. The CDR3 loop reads CASSLGNSGANVLTF. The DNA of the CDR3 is TGCGCCAGCAGCTTGGGAAACTCTGGGGCCAACGTCCTGACTTTC.

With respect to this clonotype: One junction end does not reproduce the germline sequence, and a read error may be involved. The CDR3 loop is CASSEGPSYEQFF. The CDR3 nucleotides are TGTGCCAGCAGTGAAGGACCAAGCTACGAGCAGTTCTTT. The chain recombines TRBV6-1 with TRBJ2-1; D not certain. The CDR3 is 13 amino acids. Germline V gene data show CDR1 as MNHNS and CDR2 as SASEGT.

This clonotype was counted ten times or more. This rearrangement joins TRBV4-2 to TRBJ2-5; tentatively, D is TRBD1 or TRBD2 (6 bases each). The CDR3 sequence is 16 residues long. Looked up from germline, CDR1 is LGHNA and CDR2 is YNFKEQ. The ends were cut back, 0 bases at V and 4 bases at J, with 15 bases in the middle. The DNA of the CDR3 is TGTGCCAGCAGCCAAGATCTCGCCAGGGGAGGAGAGACCCAGTACTTC. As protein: CASSQDLARGGETQYF.

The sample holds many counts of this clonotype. In nucleotides, the CDR3 is TGTGCCAGCTCACAAACCTGGGGGATAGGCGCAGGCAACACTGAAGCTTTCTTT. Translation: CASSQTWGIGAGNTEAFF. The chain combines TRBV18 with TRBJ1-1; D perhaps matches TRBD1 (5 bases). The V end lost 4 bases, the J end lost 2 bases, and 23 bases lay between the germline ends. Germline loops: CDR1 KGHSH, CDR2 LQKENI. The CDR3 has 18 residues.

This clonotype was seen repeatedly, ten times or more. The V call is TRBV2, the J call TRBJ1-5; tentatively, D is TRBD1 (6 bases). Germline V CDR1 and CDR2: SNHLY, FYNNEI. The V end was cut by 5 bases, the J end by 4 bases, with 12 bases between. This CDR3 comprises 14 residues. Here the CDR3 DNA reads TGTGCCAGCAGTAAGGACAGTGGGAATCAGCCCCAGCATTTT. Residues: CASSKDSGNQPQHF.